Reported below is one TCR beta chain. The antigen remains undetermined. The entry originates in a study of T cell responses to AZD1222 COVID-19 vaccine. Turning to the study itself: Pooled samples include second doses given at about 4 or 12 weeks. Study observations and caveats: Spike-specific TCR breadth and depth went up after people got two AZD1222 doses. No day 14 peak samples; only post-peak repertoires were characterized.

The CDR3 sequence is 12 residues long. Looked up from germline, CDR1 is SGHTA and CDR2 is FQGNSA. Trimming cost V 5 bases and J 4 bases, with 8 bases left between them. Measured with immunoSEQ multiplex PCR; TCRdb has only the in-frame clones, and not every one. The sample lists about 160,000 clones; 90% to 95% were seen once. The rearrangement joins TRBV7-2 to TRBJ2-5; D not certain. Sequenced material: peripheral blood, taken on day 0 of AZD1222 vaccination. The receptor was isolated from an adult in good health. Written as DNA, the CDR3 is TGTGCCAGCAGCACACCCCCAGAGACCCAGTACTTC. It codes for CASSTPPETQYF.